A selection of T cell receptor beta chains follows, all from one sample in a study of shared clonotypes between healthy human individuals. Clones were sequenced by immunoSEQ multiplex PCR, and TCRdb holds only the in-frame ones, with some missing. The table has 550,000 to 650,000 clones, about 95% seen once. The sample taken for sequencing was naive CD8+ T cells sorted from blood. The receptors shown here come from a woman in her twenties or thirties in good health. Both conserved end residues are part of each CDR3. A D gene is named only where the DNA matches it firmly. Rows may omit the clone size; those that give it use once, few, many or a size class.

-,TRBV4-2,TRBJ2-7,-,TGTGCCAGCAGCCAAGATTCTGGTCGTAGGTTCTACGAGCAGTACTTC,CASSQDSGRRFYEQYF
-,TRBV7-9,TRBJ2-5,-,TGTGCCAGCAGCTTAGTGTTGGGGATCGAGACCCAGTACTTC,CASSLVLGIETQYF
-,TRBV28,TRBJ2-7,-,TGTGCCAGCAGTCCTCACGGGACGAGATTCTACGAGCAGTACTTC,CASSPHGTRFYEQYF
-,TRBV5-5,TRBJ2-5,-,TGTGCCAGCAGCTTGGACTTCCAAGAGACCCAGTACTTC,CASSLDFQETQYF
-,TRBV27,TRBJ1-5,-,TGTGCCAGCAGGCCCCTTGGGGGGGATCAGCCCCAGCATTTT,CASRPLGGDQPQHF
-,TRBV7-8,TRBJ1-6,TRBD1,TGTGCCAGCAGCTCTGGGACAGCCTATAATTCACCCCTCCACTTT,CASSSGTAYNSPLHF
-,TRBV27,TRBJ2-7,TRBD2,TGTGCCAGCAGTTTACTAGCGGGGGCGTACGAGCAGTACTTC,CASSLLAGAYEQYF
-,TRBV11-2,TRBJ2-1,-,TGTGCCAGCAGCTTAGACGGCCCAGCCTACAATGAGCAGTTCTTC,CASSLDGPAYNEQFF
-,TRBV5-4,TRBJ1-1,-,TGTGCCAGCCGAACGACAGAGAACACTGAAGCTTTCTTT,CASRTTENTEAFF
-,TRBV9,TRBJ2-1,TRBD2,TGTGCCAGCAGCCACTCTGAATCAGCGGGAGGGCCGTCAGGTGAGCAGTTCTTC,CASSHSESAGGPSGEQFF
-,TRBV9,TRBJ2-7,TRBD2,TGTGCCAGCAGCCCAGCGGGGGGAAAGCACGAGCAGTACTTC,CASSPAGGKHEQYF
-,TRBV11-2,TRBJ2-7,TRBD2,TGTGCCAGCCTAGGACTAGCGGGATCCTACGAGCAGTACTTC,CASLGLAGSYEQYF
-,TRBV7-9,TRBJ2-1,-,TGTGCCAGCAGCTTATCCCTAGTCGGTGAGCAGTTCTTC,CASSLSLVGEQFF
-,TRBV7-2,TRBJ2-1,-,TGTGCCAGCAGCCCTGATGAGCAGTTCTTC,CASSPDEQFF
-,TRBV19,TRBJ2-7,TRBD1,TGTGCCAGTAGTATCGGGACAGGGCAGTACGAGCAGTACTTC,CASSIGTGQYEQYF
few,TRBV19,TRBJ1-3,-,TGTGCCAGTACCGACTCTGGAAACACCATATATTTT,CASTDSGNTIYF
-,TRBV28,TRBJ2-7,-,TGTGCCAGCAGTTTATCTCCCTACGAGCAGTACTTC,CASSLSPYEQYF
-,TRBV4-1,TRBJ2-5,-,TGCGCCAGCAGCCAAGAAGGGTCGTGGCGCGGGGCAGGAGAGACCCAGTACTTC,CASSQEGSWRGAGETQYF
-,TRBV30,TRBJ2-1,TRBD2,TGTGCCTGGAGTATCGGAACTAGCGGGAGGGCCTTTGAGCAGTTCTTC,CAWSIGTSGRAFEQFF
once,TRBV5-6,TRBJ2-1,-,TGTGCCAGCAGCTTGGATCACCCCAATGAGCAGTTCTTC,CASSLDHPNEQFF
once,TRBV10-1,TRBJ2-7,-,TGCGCCAGCAGCGAGGGACCGTTTTACGAGCAGTACTTC,CASSEGPFYEQYF
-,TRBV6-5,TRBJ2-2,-,TGTGCCAGCAGTTACACCAGTGAGAACACCGGGGAGCTGTTTTTT,CASSYTSENTGELFF
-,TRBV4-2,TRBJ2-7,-,TGTGCCAGCAGCCAAGGGGGGGACAGTATGTACGAGCAGTACTTC,CASSQGGDSMYEQYF
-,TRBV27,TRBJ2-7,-,TGTGCCAGCAGTTTCTCAGACAGCTCCTACGAGCAGTACTTC,CASSFSDSSYEQYF
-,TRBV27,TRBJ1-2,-,TGTGCCAGCAGTTTATCCCGGACAGTCTATGGCTACACCTTC,CASSLSRTVYGYTF
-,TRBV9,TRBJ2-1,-,TGTGCCAGCAGCGGTGGGGACTCCTACAATGAGCAGTTCTTC,CASSGGDSYNEQFF
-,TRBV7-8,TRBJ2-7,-,TGTGCCAGCAGCTCATCCCCGGGGACTGCCAGCTCCTACGAGCAGTACTTC,CASSSSPGTASSYEQYF
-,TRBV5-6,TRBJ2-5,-,TGTGCCAGCAGCTTGGGGCAAGAGACCCAGTACTTC,CASSLGQETQYF
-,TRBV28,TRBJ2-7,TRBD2,TGTGCCAGCAGTTTATTAGGGCGGGAGATGCTCTACGAGCAGTACTTC,CASSLLGREMLYEQYF
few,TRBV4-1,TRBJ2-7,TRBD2,TGCGCCAGCAGCCAGTTAGCGGGAGGGTACGAGCAGTACTTC,CASSQLAGGYEQYF
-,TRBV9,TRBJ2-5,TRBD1,TGTGCCAGCAGCTCCCGGACAGGGGAGAAGGCGGAGACCCAGTACTTC,CASSSRTGEKAETQYF